Below, one T cell receptor (beta chain) is given with its context. The target antigen is unknown. The data were obtained in a study of T cell responses to AZD1222 COVID-19 vaccine. Study-level background: Pooled samples include second doses given at about 4 or 12 weeks.

Study observations and caveats: Recipients of two AZD1222 doses showed rising Spike-specific TCR breadth and depth.

Data came from immunoSEQ multiplex PCR; TCRdb stores just in-frame clones and leaves some out. The top ten clones hold nearly 3.5% of a sample with about 140,000 clones, around 88% of them seen once. The CDR3 totals 16 residues. With V trimmed by 1 base and J by 5 bases, 10 bases remained unmatched. The germline V gene has CDR1 SGHTA and CDR2 FQGNSA. The genes are TRBV7-2 and TRBJ2-7; 8 positions match TRBD1. The sample in question was peripheral blood, obtained on day 0 of AZD1222 vaccination. The TCR originated in an adult in good health. CDR3 DNA: TGTGCCAGCAGCTTAGTCTTTGGACAGGGAAATAACGAGCAGTACTTC. Its translation: CASSLVFGQGNNEQYF.